The clone carrying this T cell receptor (beta chain) was counted only a few times. CDR3 length equals 12 residues. Germline CDR1 GTSNPN, CDR2 SVGIG (reference sequence). The ends were cut back, 5 bases at V and 7 bases at J, with 15 bases in the middle. RNA transcripts provided the source from which TCR beta CDR3 regions were amplified. A set of HTBI primers served as the primers for a first-round RT-PCR of the TCR CDR3. TCRdb reprocessed the multiplex PCR reads with MiXCR, giving one entry per CDR3 protein. The sample records 500,000 to 650,000 distinct CDR3 sequences, roughly 18% being singletons. These data are taken from a study of T cells in Graves' hyperthyroidism and ophthalmopathy. It was uncontrolled infection, other autoimmune disease, pregnancy or lactation that excluded patients.

J is TRBJ2-7 and V is TRBV30, with a weak D call TRBD2 (7 bases). The source is a woman aged 18 to 35 with Graves' ophthalmopathy. What was sequenced was blood. CDR3 in amino acids: CAWGGGAGEQYF. CDR3 in DNA: TGTGCCTGGGGGGGGGGGGCCGGAGAGCAGTACTTC. Filled out from reference TRBV30 and TRBJ2-7, the complete variable domain reads SQTIHQWPATLVQPVGSPLSLECTVEGTSNPNLYWYRQAAGRGLQLLFYSVGIGQISSEVPQNLSASRPQDRQFILSSKKLLLSDSGFYLCAWGGGAGEQYFGPGTRLTVT.